This entry is about one T cell receptor beta chain. Donors of Cohort 3 who recovered were those that had two negative PCRs, clearance, or symptom resolution. The table came from immunoSEQ multiplex PCR; TCRdb's copy has only in-frame clones and leaves some out. Of about 64,000 clones in the sample, approximately 90% were seen once. V was pared by 4 bases and J by 2 bases, with 9 bases of the junction left unmatched. The germline CDR1 and CDR2 sequences are SGHAT and FQNNGV. The CDR3 has 16 residues. The data were obtained in a study of blood T cell repertoires in COVID-19. At the level of the study: COVID-19 samples from acute and convalescent phases originated in the United States, Italy and Spain.

The chain employs TRBV11-2 and TRBJ2-3, with 7 bases identical to TRBD2. This receptor was obtained from a woman in her thirties or forties who had recovered from COVID-19. Sequenced material: PBMCs or T cells enriched from blood (not recorded which). The CDR3 DNA sequence: TGTGCCAGCAGCTCCGAGGCTAGCGGATTCACAGATACGCAGTATTTT. Translation: CASSSEASGFTDTQYF. Full variable domain (rest looked up from reference TRBV11-2 and TRBJ2-3): EAGVAQSPRYKIIEKRQSVAFWCNPISGHATLYWYQQILGQGPKLLIQFQNNGVVDDSQLPKDRFSAERLKGVDSTLKIQPAKLEDSAVYLCASSSEASGFTDTQYFGPGTRLTVL.